A selection of T cell receptor beta chains follows, all from one sample in a study of T cell changes during pregnancy in multiple sclerosis. Sequencing was performed with immunoSEQ multiplex PCR; in TCRdb, only in-frame clones are kept and a portion is missing. There are about 45,000 clones in the sample; approximately 91% occur only once, and approximately 1.3% lies in the top ten. The sequenced material came from PBMCs (not recorded whether the cells were cultured). The source of these receptors is a female donor with multiple sclerosis, enrolled in a pregnancy study. Each CDR3 is given with its conserved first and last residue. The order of the fields is V gene, clone size, CDR3 protein. Expanded clones are given a class, and other clones once, few, many or no size at all.

V: TRBV13; size: .; CDR3: CASSRGRPRKTQYF
V: TRBV2; size: .; CDR3: CASGNSGASGAQYF
V: TRBV4-1; size: .; CDR3: CASSPRLGGNQPQHF
V: TRBV10-3; size: .; CDR3: CAIRGGDTIYF
V: TRBV5-1; size: .; CDR3: CASSLDTGEFAWQYF
V: TRBV19; size: .; CDR3: CASQPGDLNTEAFF
V: TRBV5-1; size: .; CDR3: CASSFGQGEYEQYF
V: TRBV27; size: .; CDR3: CASSHPGGEQFF
V: TRBV20-1; size: .; CDR3: CSAGYEQYF
V: TRBV5-1; size: .; CDR3: CASSLPKDTTGELFF
V: TRBV5-1; size: .; CDR3: CASSPGGRTGSYEQYF
V: TRBV25-1; size: .; CDR3: CASPTSGRAHNEQFF
V: TRBV6-1; size: .; CDR3: CASSHRTGLDEKLFF
V: TRBV5-4; size: .; CDR3: CASSLGLARFNTGELFF
V: TRBV19; size: .; CDR3: CASTNPTSEQFF
V: TRBV6-6; size: .; CDR3: CASAIWAGADQPQHF
V: TRBV5-1; size: once; CDR3: CASSWGDGPGDEQYF
V: TRBV30; size: .; CDR3: CAGKRGLGEKLFF
V: TRBV7-6; size: .; CDR3: CASSWVLSGRDGELFF
V: TRBV7-8; size: once; CDR3: CASSSVAGVKFNEQFF
V: TRBV5-4; size: .; CDR3: CASSKPGLVGVPLETQYF
V: TRBV7-7; size: .; CDR3: CASSLGSGLSTDTQYF
V: TRBV18; size: .; CDR3: CASSLLVTSTDTQYF
V: TRBV6-5; size: .; CDR3: CASSYIGTAIEAFF
V: TRBV5-1; size: .; CDR3: CASSLAPGGEETQYF
V: TRBV19; size: once; CDR3: CASSPETSYGNTIYF
V: TRBV4-3; size: .; CDR3: CASSQDIAGAPYEQYF
V: TRBV5-1; size: .; CDR3: CASSLVATQYF
V: TRBV5-4; size: .; CDR3: CASSQGTVLLEQYF
V: TRBV19; size: .; CDR3: CASSVSGSSYNEQFF
V: TRBV4-2; size: .; CDR3: CASSQDRGLGGETQYF
V: TRBV7-3; size: .; CDR3: CASSLTWQNTGELFF
V: TRBV7-3; size: .; CDR3: CASSLTSPKNSGELFF
V: TRBV6-6; size: .; CDR3: CASSYLEPTAYGYTF
V: TRBV14; size: few; CDR3: CASSQDSRGNTIYF
V: TRBV5-1; size: .; CDR3: CASSLAGSQETQYF
V: TRBV19; size: once; CDR3: CASSIVLAVNNEQFF
V: TRBV7-9; size: .; CDR3: CASSSNRGQGATEAFF
V: TRBV27; size: .; CDR3: CASSPTTQGALGPQHF
V: TRBV27; size: .; CDR3: CASSFRGGTHGYTF
V: TRBV7-2; size: .; CDR3: CASSLVHAREAFF
V: TRBV5-1; size: .; CDR3: CASSLPFYEQYF
V: TRBV6-5; size: .; CDR3: CASSYDWSSYEQYF
V: TRBV4-3; size: .; CDR3: CASSQSGGVLAGGPDTGELFF
V: TRBV6-1; size: .; CDR3: CASTNRGLETEAFF
V: TRBV6-5; size: .; CDR3: CASSEPVPDEQYF
V: TRBV7-3; size: once; CDR3: CASSLAGRGTDTQYF
V: TRBV6-6; size: .; CDR3: CASSDGTALREQYF
V: TRBV7-9; size: .; CDR3: CASRPSGRTDTQYF
V: TRBV2; size: once; CDR3: CASSVDLPRTDTQYF
V: TRBV2; size: .; CDR3: CASSVAGGSLYNEQFF
V: TRBV7-7; size: .; CDR3: CASSLEAGGPHEQYF
V: TRBV28; size: .; CDR3: CASSPTGAGVYNEQFF
V: TRBV10-3; size: .; CDR3: CAISESMGLAKDTQYF